Listed below are T cell receptor beta chains from one sample, sequenced in a study of shared clonotypes between healthy human individuals. Clones were read by immunoSEQ multiplex PCR, and TCRdb kept only the in-frame ones, dropping some. The table includes approximately 320,000 clones, around 87% detected once. Sequencing was carried out using memory CD8+ T cells sorted from blood. The receptors derive from a man aged 18 to 29 in good health. The CDR3 runs from the conserved cysteine through the conserved F or W. Fields, in order: D gene, J gene, clone size, V gene, CDR3 protein, CDR3 DNA. The D gene is left open where the match is weak. Size tells how often a clone was seen (once, few, many) or the class of an expanded clone, and some rows leave it out.

TRBD1,TRBJ2-1,NA,TRBV5-6,CASSWTGDYNEQFF,TGTGCCAGCAGCTGGACAGGGGACTACAATGAGCAGTTCTTC
NA,TRBJ1-6,few,TRBV5-4,CASSFGGSGNGLHF,TGTGCCAGCAGCTTTGGCGGATCGGGGAATGGGCTCCACTTT
TRBD1,TRBJ2-3,NA,TRBV27,CASSLTGGSTDTQYF,TGTGCCAGCAGTCTGACAGGGGGGTCCACAGATACGCAGTATTTT
TRBD1,TRBJ1-1,NA,TRBV6-5,CASRGGQGYTEAFF,TGTGCCAGCAGGGGGGGACAGGGGTACACTGAAGCTTTCTTT
NA,TRBJ1-1,NA,TRBV14,CASSQVEAVLNTEAFF,TGTGCCAGCAGCCAAGTCGAGGCGGTCCTGAACACTGAAGCTTTCTTT
NA,TRBJ2-5,NA,TRBV25-1,CASSADELETQYF,TGTGCCAGCAGTGCCGACGAGTTGGAGACCCAGTACTTC
NA,TRBJ2-7,NA,TRBV27,CASFSDDLREQYF,TGTGCCAGCTTCTCTGACGACCTTCGCGAGCAGTACTTC
NA,TRBJ2-5,NA,TRBV6-5,CASSPNRGTRNYF,TGTGCCAGCAGCCCTAATCGCGGGACAAGGAATTACTTC
NA,TRBJ1-5,NA,TRBV28,CASSLNTNQPQHF,TGTGCCAGCAGTTTAAACACCAATCAGCCCCAGCATTTT
NA,TRBJ2-1,NA,TRBV5-4,CASSLGFPNEQFF,TGTGCCAGCAGCTTGGGTTTCCCCAATGAGCAGTTCTTC
NA,TRBJ2-3,NA,TRBV9,CASSASDWYADTQYF,TGTGCCAGCAGCGCCTCGGACTGGTATGCAGATACGCAGTATTTT
NA,TRBJ2-6,NA,TRBV7-9,CASSPGVSGANVLTF,TGTGCCAGCAGCCCCGGAGTCTCTGGGGCCAACGTCCTGACTTTC
NA,TRBJ1-3,once,TRBV15,CATSRGTGLVGNTIYF,TGTGCCACCAGCAGAGGCACGGGGCTGGTGGGAAACACCATATATTTT
TRBD2,TRBJ2-7,NA,TRBV4-3,CASSPPWGGFSYEQYF,TGCGCCAGCAGCCCGCCGTGGGGGGGGTTCTCCTACGAGCAGTACTTC
TRBD1,TRBJ1-1,NA,TRBV28,CASSLKIGTGLNTEAFF,TGTGCCAGCAGTTTAAAGATTGGGACAGGTCTGAACACTGAAGCTTTCTTT
NA,TRBJ2-3,NA,TRBV27,CASSVSGGGSTDTQYF,TGTGCCAGCAGTGTCTCAGGGGGCGGGAGCACGGATACGCAGTATTTT
NA,TRBJ2-7,once,TRBV29-1,CSVRPGTDFAEQYF,TGCAGCGTTCGCCCGGGGACGGACTTCGCCGAGCAGTACTTC
TRBD1,TRBJ1-1,NA,TRBV7-9,CASSFQTGDTEAFF,TGTGCCAGCAGCTTTCAGACAGGGGACACTGAAGCTTTCTTT
NA,TRBJ2-7,few,TRBV7-4,CASSLIVSAGEQYF,TGTGCCAGCAGCTTAATCGTGTCCGCGGGAGAGCAGTACTTC
NA,TRBJ2-1,NA,TRBV7-9,CASMRHPNEQFF,TGTGCCAGCATGAGGCACCCCAATGAGCAGTTCTTC
NA,TRBJ2-7,NA,TRBV30,CAWSYSSYEQYF,TGTGCCTGGAGTTACTCCTCCTACGAGCAGTACTTC
NA,TRBJ2-7,once,TRBV9,CASSVGAGSYEQYF,TGTGCCAGCAGCGTAGGCGCCGGCTCCTACGAGCAGTACTTC
NA,TRBJ1-2,NA,TRBV4-1,CASSRGRTYGYTF,TGCGCCAGCAGCCGCGGACGGACCTATGGCTACACCTTC
NA,TRBJ1-6,NA,TRBV7-9,CASSLGRHNSPLHF,TGTGCCAGCAGCTTAGGCCGTCATAATTCACCCCTCCACTTT
NA,TRBJ2-7,NA,TRBV4-2,CASSLLSGQGEIPYEQYF,TGTGCCAGCAGCCTCCTGTCCGGCCAGGGAGAAATCCCCTACGAGCAGTACTTC
NA,TRBJ1-1,NA,TRBV28,CASSGTAPMNTEAFF,TGTGCCAGCAGCGGGACTGCTCCCATGAACACTGAAGCTTTCTTT